This T cell receptor (beta chain) was identified during a study of cytomegalovirus exposure and HLA in healthy donors. Study details: In an early release, HLA-typed donors contributed 80 million to 95 million unique TCR sequences.

Vbeta (60) and Jbeta (13) primers were used in the PCR. Sequencing used immunoSEQ multiplex PCR; TCRdb keeps in-frame clones, though not all of them. This table holds approximately 140,000 clones, about four fifths found once. The ends lost 4 bases at V and 2 bases at J; junction bases unmatched: 2. This CDR3 has 14 residues. Germline V gene data show CDR1 as GTSNPN and CDR2 as SVGIG (reference sequence). Worth noting for this clone: What it recognizes is unknown.

Participants comprised healthy donors of bone marrow. The study, taken as a whole, reports: Presence/absence analyses assumed roughly uniform sequencing depth across donors. As a later analysis showed, a missense DCLRE1C variant was linked to trimming of TCR beta V- and J-genes.

The sequence was obtained from a male donor in good health and CMV-seronegative. The V and J genes are TRBV30 and TRBJ2-2, with TRBD2 matching over 9 bases. Sequenced: PBMCs. Written as DNA, the CDR3 is TGTGCCTGGAATAGCGGGAGTAACACCGGGGAGCTGTTTTTT. This codes for CAWNSGSNTGELFF.